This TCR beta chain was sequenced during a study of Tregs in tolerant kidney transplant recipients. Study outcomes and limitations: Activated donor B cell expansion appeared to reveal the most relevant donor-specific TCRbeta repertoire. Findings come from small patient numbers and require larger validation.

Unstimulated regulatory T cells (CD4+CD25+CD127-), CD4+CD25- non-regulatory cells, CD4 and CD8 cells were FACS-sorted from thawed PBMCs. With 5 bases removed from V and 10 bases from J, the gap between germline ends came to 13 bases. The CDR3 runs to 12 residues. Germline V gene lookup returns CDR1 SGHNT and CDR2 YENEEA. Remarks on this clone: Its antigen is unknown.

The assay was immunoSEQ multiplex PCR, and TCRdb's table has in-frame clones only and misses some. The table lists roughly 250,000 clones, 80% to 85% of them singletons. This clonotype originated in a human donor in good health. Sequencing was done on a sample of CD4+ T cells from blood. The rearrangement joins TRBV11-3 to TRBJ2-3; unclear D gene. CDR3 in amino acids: CASSKASGAQYF. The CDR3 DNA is TGTGCCAGCAGCAAGGCATCCGGCGCGCAGTATTTT.